One T cell receptor beta chain is described in this entry. The table came from immunoSEQ multiplex PCR; TCRdb's copy has only in-frame clones and leaves some out. The data show tens of thousands of clones, with about 92% seen just once and less than 2% held by the top ten. This record comes from a study of T cell changes during pregnancy in multiple sclerosis. The material sequenced was peripheral blood, taken after pregnancy. This receptor was obtained from a female donor with multiple sclerosis, enrolled in a pregnancy study.

CDR3 region: CASMGTSGSTYEQYF. The DNA for the CDR3 is TGTGCCAGCATGGGGACTAGCGGGAGTACTTACGAGCAGTACTTC. V and J are TRBV2 and TRBJ2-7; 14 bases align to TRBD2. The CDR3 covers 15 residues. V dropped 7 bases and J dropped 4; count of bases not matched to a gene: 6. Germline lookup yields CDR1 SNHLY and CDR2 FYNNEI.